Following are 18 T cell receptor beta chains from one sample sequenced in a study of shared clonotypes between healthy human individuals. The data were produced by immunoSEQ multiplex PCR, yet TCRdb's version contains in-frame clones alone and is incomplete. Among about 610,000 clones, 90% to 97% were seen once, and the ten largest hold roughly 0.1%. In the naive CD8 group, cells lacked CD45RO and were positively selected for CCR7, so terminally differentiated effector memory CD45RA+ cells were left out. The sequencing sample was made of naive CD8+ T cells sorted from blood. These receptors all stem from a woman in her twenties or thirties in good health.

The CDR3 DNA follows: TGCGCCAGCAGCCTAACGGGGGGTACTAATGAAAAACTGTTTTTT. Protein product: CASSLTGGTNEKLFF. This chain connects TRBV4-1 to TRBJ1-4, with a tentative D call TRBD1 (5 bases). Germline assignment: CDR1 MGHRA and CDR2 YSYEKL. The CDR3 contains 15 residues. The V end was cut by 4 bases, the J end by 2 bases, with 11 bases between.

The genes are TRBV28 and TRBJ1-5, with a possible D match to TRBD1 (5 bases). Trimming removed 7 bases at V and 3 bases at J, with 16 bases between. This CDR3 is 15 amino acids long. Germline V gene data show CDR1 as MDHEN and CDR2 as SYDVKM. The CDR3 nucleotides are TGTGCCAGCACCTTGACAGAACCGATCAATCAGCCCCAGCATTTT. Amino acids: CASTLTEPINQPQHF.

Only one count was recorded for this clone. The chain links TRBV6-1 to TRBJ1-2, with D hard to call. This CDR3 contains 10 residues. Germline CDR1 reads MNHNS; CDR2 reads SASEGT. With 8 bases removed from V and 2 bases from J, the gap between germline ends came to 3 bases. CDR3 protein: CASANYGYTF. CDR3 sequence (DNA): TGTGCCAGCGCGAACTATGGCTACACCTTC.

This chain links TRBV28 with TRBJ2-7; weak D call: TRBD2 (6 bases). The germline CDR1 and CDR2 sequences are MDHEN and SYDVKM. Deletions cut 2 bases from V and 4 bases from J, with 18 bases between. This CDR3 contains 16 residues. The chain's CDR3 is CASSLAGPPGKYEQYF. The CDR3 region has the DNA TGTGCCAGCAGTTTAGCGGGACCGCCCGGAAAATACGAGCAGTACTTC.

The chain has TRBV10-1 and TRBJ2-3; the D is unclear. Germline V gives CDR1 WNHNN, CDR2 SYGVQD (reference sequence). There are 14 residues in the CDR3. Trimming left V 0 bases short and J 2 bases short, with 6 bases between. The CDR3 DNA sequence: TGCGCCAGCAGTGAGTCGACGTACACAGATACGCAGTATTTT. Its protein is CASSESTYTDTQYF.

The chain has TRBV6-1 and TRBJ2-5; D could derive from TRBD1 or TRBD2 (6 bases each). The DNA end lines up better with TRBJ2-7; the J call may be wrong. Germline CDR1 and CDR2: MNHNS and SASEGT. There are 16 residues in the CDR3. The CDR3 DNA reads as TGTGCCAGCAGTGGCGCCCGGGAGCAATCAGGGGACGAGCAGTACTTC. Protein: CASSGAREQSGDEQYF.

This clone appeared once. This chain links TRBV21-1 with TRBJ1-2; whether TRBD1, the table's D call, matches the DNA was not checked. TRBV21-1 is marked as a pseudogene. The CDR3 has 13 residues. Here the CDR3 DNA reads TGTGCCAGCAGCAAAAGCAGGTCCTATGGCTACACCTTC. Residues: CASSKSRSYGYTF.

The CDR3 nucleotides read TGCGCCAGCAGCTTGGCCTCGGCAGGGGGCACTGAAGCTTTCTTT. This translates into CASSLASAGGTEAFF. The genes are TRBV5-1 and TRBJ1-1; the match to TRBD1 covers 7 bases. The V segment lost 0 bases and the J segment 4 bases; nucleotides outside the gene matches: 6. CDR3 size: 15 residues. Germline V gene data show CDR1 as SGHRS and CDR2 as YFSETQ. Combining the CDR3 with reference TRBV5-1 and TRBJ1-1 gives the whole variable domain KAGVTQTPRYLIKTRGQQVTLSCSPISGHRSVSWYQQTPGQGLQFLFEYFSETQRNKGNFPGRFSGRQFSNSRSEMNVSTLELGDSALYLCASSLASAGGTEAFFGQGTRLTVV.

The chain links TRBV10-3 to TRBJ2-7; the D gene is possibly TRBD2 (5 bases). The CDR3 totals 13 residues. V lost 8 bases, J lost 0 bases, and 11 bases lay in between. Germline CDR1 is ENHRY and CDR2 is SYGVKD. The CDR3: CAIHGGLSYEQYF. As DNA, the CDR3 is TGTGCCATCCACGGAGGCCTCTCCTACGAGCAGTACTTC.

This clone showed up just once. The V and J genes are TRBV2 and TRBJ2-3; 8 bases line up with TRBD2. This CDR3 contains 16 residues. V was pared by 8 bases and J by 4 bases, with 14 bases of the junction left unmatched. The germline gives CDR1 SNHLY, CDR2 FYNNEI. CDR3 DNA sequence: TGTGCCAGCGGGGGCCTACTAGCGGCTTCTTCAGATACGCAGTATTTT. Protein: CASGGLLAASSDTQYF.

The rearrangement joins TRBV27 to TRBJ2-1; maybe TRBD2 (6 bases). V lost 3 bases and J 3 bases, leaving 12 bases between the germline ends. Germline loops: CDR1 MNHEY, CDR2 SMNVEV (reference sequence). CDR3 size: 15 residues. The CDR3 region has the DNA TGTGCCAGCAGTTTCCAGGGAGGTATCTACAATGAGCAGTTCTTC. Protein product: CASSFQGGIYNEQFF.

The V gene is TRBV7-3, the J gene TRBJ2-5; tentative D call: TRBD2 (6 bases). CDR1 is SGHTA and CDR2 is FQGTGA in the germline V gene. Trimming shortened V by 1 base and J by 4 bases, and 10 bases separated the two germline ends. The CDR3 is 14 residues long. CDR3 in DNA: TGTGCCAGCAGCTTAAGCGGGATGGCAGAGACCCAGTACTTC. It is translated as CASSLSGMAETQYF.

A note on this clone: At one end, the junction sequence differs from germline, possibly due to a read error. The chain joins TRBV6-5 to TRBJ1-1; D gene unclear. Germline assignment: CDR1 MNHEY and CDR2 SVGAGI. The CDR3 contains 15 residues. In nucleotides, the CDR3 is TGTGCCAGCAGTTACTCTTCAGGTCTGAACACTAAAGCTTTCTTT. Amino acids: CASSYSSGLNTKAFF.

The chain is built from TRBV18 and TRBJ1-1; 11 bases map to TRBD1. Germline V gives CDR1 KGHSH, CDR2 LQKENI. Trimming at V came to 3 bases and at J to 5 bases, leaving 11 bases not matched to a gene. This CDR3 has 17 amino acids. The CDR3 spells CASSPSEGQGAGTEAFF. CDR3 nucleotides: TGTGCCAGCTCACCGTCGGAAGGACAGGGGGCAGGGACTGAAGCTTTCTTT.

The chain couples TRBV7-9 to TRBJ1-2, with a weak D call TRBD1 (5 bases). The V gene lost 5 bases and the J gene lost 1 base, with 14 bases spanning the gap. CDR1 is SEHNR and CDR2 is FQNEAQ in the germline V gene (reference sequence). This CDR3 is 15 amino acids long. CDR3 sequence reads: CASSLTGKINYGYTF. As DNA, the CDR3 is TGTGCCAGCAGCCTCACAGGAAAAATTAACTATGGCTACACCTTC.

This chain joins TRBV10-3 and TRBJ2-3, with 12 bases matching TRBD2. The CDR3 sequence is 18 residues long. Germline CDR1 and CDR2: ENHRY and SYGVKD. V dropped 0 bases and J dropped 6; count of bases not matched to a gene: 10. The CDR3 bases are TGTGCCATCAGTGAGTCTCTGAGACTAGCGGGAGACAGTGATACGCAGTATTTT. Translation gives CAISESLRLAGDSDTQYF.

CDR3 protein: CASSLALGTEAFF. In nucleotides, the CDR3 is TGTGCCAGCAGCTTAGCGCTTGGGACTGAAGCTTTCTTT. The chain has TRBV7-8 and TRBJ1-1; D remains unclear. The CDR3 runs 13 residues. The V and J ends lost 0 bases and 5 bases respectively, with 7 bases between them. The germline gives CDR1 SGHVS, CDR2 FQNEAQ.

This chain connects TRBV28 to TRBJ1-1; tentatively, D is TRBD1 (6 bases). Germline CDR1 reads MDHEN; CDR2 reads SYDVKM. Trimming removed 6 bases from V and 5 bases from J, with 16 bases in between. The CDR3 contains 14 residues. The CDR3 loop is CASSFSRGGTEAFF. DNA for the CDR3: TGTGCCAGCAGCTTCAGCAGAGGGGGGACTGAAGCTTTCTTT.